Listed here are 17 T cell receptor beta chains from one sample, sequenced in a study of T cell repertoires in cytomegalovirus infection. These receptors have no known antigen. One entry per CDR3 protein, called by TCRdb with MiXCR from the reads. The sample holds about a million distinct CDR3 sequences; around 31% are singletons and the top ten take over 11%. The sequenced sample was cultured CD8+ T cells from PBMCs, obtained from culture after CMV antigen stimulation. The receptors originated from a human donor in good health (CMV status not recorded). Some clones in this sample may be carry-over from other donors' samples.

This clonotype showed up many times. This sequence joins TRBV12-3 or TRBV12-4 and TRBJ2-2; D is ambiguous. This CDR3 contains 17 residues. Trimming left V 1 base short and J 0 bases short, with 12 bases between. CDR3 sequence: CASSLGTINPNTGELFF. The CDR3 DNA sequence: TGTGCCAGCAGTTTAGGCACTATAAACCCGAACACCGGGGAGCTGTTTTTT.

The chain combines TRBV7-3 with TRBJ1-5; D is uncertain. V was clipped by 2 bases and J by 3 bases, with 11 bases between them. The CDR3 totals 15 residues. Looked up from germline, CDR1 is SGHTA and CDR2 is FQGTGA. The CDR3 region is CASSLGSRNNQPQHF. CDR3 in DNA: TGTGCCAGCAGCTTAGGTTCAAGGAACAATCAGCCCCAGCATTTT.

The DNA for the CDR3 is TGTGCCAGCAGCCATGAACTTCTGAACACTGAAGCTTTCTTT. It codes for CASSHELLNTEAFF. The chain combines TRBV4-2 with TRBJ1-1; the D is unclear. CDR3 size: 14 residues. V lost 3 bases and J 0 bases, leaving 8 bases between the germline ends. Germline loops: CDR1 LGHNA, CDR2 YNFKEQ.

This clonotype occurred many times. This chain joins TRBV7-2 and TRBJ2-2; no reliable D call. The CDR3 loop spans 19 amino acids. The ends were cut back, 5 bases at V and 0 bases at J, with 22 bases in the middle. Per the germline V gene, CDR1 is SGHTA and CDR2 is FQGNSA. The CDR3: CASSQTLWAVKPNTGELFF. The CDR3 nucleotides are TGTGCCAGCAGCCAAACCCTGTGGGCCGTAAAGCCGAACACCGGGGAGCTGTTTTTT.

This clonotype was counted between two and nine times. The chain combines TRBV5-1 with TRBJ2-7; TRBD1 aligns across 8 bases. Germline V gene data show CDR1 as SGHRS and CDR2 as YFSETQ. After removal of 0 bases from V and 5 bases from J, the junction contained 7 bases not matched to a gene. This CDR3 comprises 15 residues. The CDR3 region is CASSLGDMDRDEQYV. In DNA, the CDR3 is TGCGCCAGCAGCTTGGGGGATATGGACAGGGACGAGCAGTACGTC.

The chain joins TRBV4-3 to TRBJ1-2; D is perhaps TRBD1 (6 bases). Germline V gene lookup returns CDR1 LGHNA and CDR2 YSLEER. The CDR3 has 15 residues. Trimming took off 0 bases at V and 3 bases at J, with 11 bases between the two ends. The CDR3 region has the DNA TGCGCCAGCAGCCAAGATCTAGGACAGCACTATGGCTACACCTTC. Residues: CASSQDLGQHYGYTF.

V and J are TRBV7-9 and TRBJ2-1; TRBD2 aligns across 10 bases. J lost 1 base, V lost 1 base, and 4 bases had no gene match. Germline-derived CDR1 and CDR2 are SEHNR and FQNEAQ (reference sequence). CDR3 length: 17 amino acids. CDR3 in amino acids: CASSLGPSGGSYNEQFF. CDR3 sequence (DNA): TGTGCCAGCAGCTTAGGGCCTAGCGGGGGATCCTACAATGAGCAGTTCTTC. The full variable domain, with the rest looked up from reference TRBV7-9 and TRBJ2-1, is DTGVSQNPRHKITKRGQNVTFRCDPISEHNRLYWYRQTLGQGPEFLTYFQNEAQLEKSRLLSDRFSAERPKGSFSTLEIQRTEQGDSAMYLCASSLGPSGGSYNEQFFGPGTRLTVL.

CDR3 sequence: CASRNLGSYNEQFF. DNA for the CDR3: TGTGCCAGCAGGAACTTGGGTTCCTACAATGAGCAGTTCTTC. This sequence joins TRBV5-4 and TRBJ2-1; no reliable D call. The CDR3 is 14 residues long. V lost 5 bases and J lost 1, with 10 bases in between. CDR1 is SGHNT and CDR2 is YYREEE in the germline V gene (reference sequence).

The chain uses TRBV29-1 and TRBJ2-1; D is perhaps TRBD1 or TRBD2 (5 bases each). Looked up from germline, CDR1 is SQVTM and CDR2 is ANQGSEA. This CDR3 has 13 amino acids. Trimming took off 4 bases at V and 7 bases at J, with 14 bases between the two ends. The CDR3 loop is CSVGTGDVNEQFF. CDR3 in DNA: TGCAGCGTTGGGACTGGGGACGTGAATGAGCAGTTCTTC.

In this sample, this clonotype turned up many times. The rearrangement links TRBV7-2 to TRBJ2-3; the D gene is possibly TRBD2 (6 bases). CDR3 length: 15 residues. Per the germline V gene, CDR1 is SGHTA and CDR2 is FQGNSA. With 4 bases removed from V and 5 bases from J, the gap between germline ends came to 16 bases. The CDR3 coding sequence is TGTGCCAGCAGCTCTAGAAAGCGGGTCCGAGATACGCAGTATTTT. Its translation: CASSSRKRVRDTQYF.

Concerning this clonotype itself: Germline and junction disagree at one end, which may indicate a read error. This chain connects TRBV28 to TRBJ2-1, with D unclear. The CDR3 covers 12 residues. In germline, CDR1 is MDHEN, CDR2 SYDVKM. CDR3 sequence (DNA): TGTGCCAACAGTCACCATGGCAATGAGCAGTTCTTC. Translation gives CANSHHGNEQFF. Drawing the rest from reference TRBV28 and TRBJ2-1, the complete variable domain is DVKVTQSSRYLVKRTGEKVFLECVQDMDHENMFWYRQDPGLGLRLIYFSYDVKMKEKGDIPEGYSVSREKKERFSLILESASTNQTSMYLCANSHHGNEQFFGPGTRLTVL.

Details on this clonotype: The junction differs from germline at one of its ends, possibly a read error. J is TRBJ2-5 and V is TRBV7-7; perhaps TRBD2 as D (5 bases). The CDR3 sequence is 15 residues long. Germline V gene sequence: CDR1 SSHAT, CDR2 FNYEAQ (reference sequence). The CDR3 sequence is CASSLSPGSRETQYF. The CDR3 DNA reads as TGTGCTAGCAGCTTAAGCCCGGGGTCAAGAGAGACCCAGTACTTC.

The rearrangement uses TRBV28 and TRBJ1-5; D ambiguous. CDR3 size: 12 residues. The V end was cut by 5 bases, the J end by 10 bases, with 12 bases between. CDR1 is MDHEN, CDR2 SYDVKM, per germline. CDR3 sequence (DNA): TGTGCCAGCAGTCGACTCTTTCCACCCCAGCATTTT. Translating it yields CASSRLFPPQHF.

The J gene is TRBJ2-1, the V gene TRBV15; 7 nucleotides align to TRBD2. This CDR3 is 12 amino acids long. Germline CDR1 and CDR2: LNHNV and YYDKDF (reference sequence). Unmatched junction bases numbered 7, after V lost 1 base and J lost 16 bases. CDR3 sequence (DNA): TGTGCCACCAGCAGAGGGGGGGGGGACCCTTTCTTC. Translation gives CATSRGGGDPFF.

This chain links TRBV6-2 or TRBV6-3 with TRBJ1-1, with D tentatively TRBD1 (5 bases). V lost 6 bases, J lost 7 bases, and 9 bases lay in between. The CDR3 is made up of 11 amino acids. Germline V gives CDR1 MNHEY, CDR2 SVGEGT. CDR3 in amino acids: CASRGTYEAFF. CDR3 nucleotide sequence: TGTGCCAGCAGGGGGACGTATGAAGCTTTCTTT.

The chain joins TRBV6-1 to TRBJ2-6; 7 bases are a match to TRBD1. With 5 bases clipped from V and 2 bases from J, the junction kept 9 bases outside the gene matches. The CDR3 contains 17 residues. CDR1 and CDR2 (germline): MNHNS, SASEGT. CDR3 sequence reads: CASSLGQLFAGANVLTF. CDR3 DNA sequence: TGTGCCAGCAGTTTGGGACAGTTGTTCGCTGGGGCCAACGTCCTGACTTTC.

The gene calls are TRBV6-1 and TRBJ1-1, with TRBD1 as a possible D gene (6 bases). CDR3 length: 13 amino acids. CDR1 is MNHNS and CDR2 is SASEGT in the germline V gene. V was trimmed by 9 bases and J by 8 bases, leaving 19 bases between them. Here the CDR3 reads CASTKKRQDEAFF. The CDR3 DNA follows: TGTGCCAGTACCAAAAAAAGACAGGACGAAGCTTTCTTT.